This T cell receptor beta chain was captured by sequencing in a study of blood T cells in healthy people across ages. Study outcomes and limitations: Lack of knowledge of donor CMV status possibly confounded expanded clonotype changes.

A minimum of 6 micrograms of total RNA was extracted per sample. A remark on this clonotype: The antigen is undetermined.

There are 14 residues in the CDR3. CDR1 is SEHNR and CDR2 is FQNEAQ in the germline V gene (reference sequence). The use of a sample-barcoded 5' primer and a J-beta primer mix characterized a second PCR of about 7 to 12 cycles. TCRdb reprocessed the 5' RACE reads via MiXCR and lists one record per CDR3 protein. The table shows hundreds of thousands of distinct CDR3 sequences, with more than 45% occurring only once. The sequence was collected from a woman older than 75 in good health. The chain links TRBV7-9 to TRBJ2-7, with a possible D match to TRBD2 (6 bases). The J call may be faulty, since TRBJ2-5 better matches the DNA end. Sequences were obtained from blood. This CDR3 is CASSPGYGGETQYF. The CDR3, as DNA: TGTGCCAGCAGCCCCGGATACGGGGGAGAGACCCAGTACTTC.